Below are 32 T cell receptor beta chains sequenced from a single sample in a study of CD8 T cells in ankylosing spondylitis. MiXCR, applied by TCRdb to the 5' RACE reads, yields one record per CDR3 protein. The table includes around 300,000 distinct CDR3 sequences, 11% detected once. The sample comprised blood, either unsorted or a sorted T cell fraction (not recorded which). The receptors come from a female donor with ankylosing spondylitis or in good health (not recorded which).

At least ten counts were recorded for this clonotype. The chain is built from TRBV5-5 and TRBJ2-7, with D possibly being TRBD2 (5 bases). CDR1 is SGHKS and CDR2 is YYEKEE in the germline V gene (reference sequence). The CDR3 contains 14 residues. With 2 bases removed from V and 3 bases from J, the gap between germline ends came to 12 bases. In DNA form, the CDR3 reads TGTGCCAGCAGCTTCACATCTAGCCTCTACGAGCAGTACTTC. Protein: CASSFTSSLYEQYF.

The sample holds many counts of this clonotype. The genes are TRBV20-1 and TRBJ2-4, with a weak D call TRBD1 (6 bases). This CDR3 contains 14 residues. The germline V gene encodes CDR1 DFQATT and CDR2 SNEGSKA (reference sequence). Trimming pared 1 base from V and 9 bases from J, leaving 16 bases between. The CDR3 is CSARVGQSFAIQYF. CDR3 in DNA: TGCAGTGCTAGAGTAGGACAGTCTTTTGCCATTCAGTACTTC.

This clonotype was picked up many times. This chain uses TRBV15 with TRBJ1-4; D remains unclear. This CDR3 comprises 16 residues. Germline lookup yields CDR1 LNHNV and CDR2 YYDKDF (reference sequence). The germline V and J ends were trimmed by 0 bases and 8 bases, with 16 bases remaining between them. CDR3 loop: CATSRDVGLSLEKLFF. The CDR3 DNA sequence: TGTGCCACCAGCAGAGATGTCGGGTTGTCGCTGGAAAAACTGTTTTTT.

This clonotype was found a few times. The chain carries TRBV7-2 and TRBJ2-6; D not certain. The CDR3 has 14 residues. Germline values: CDR1 SGHTA, CDR2 FQGNSA. V lost 11 bases, J lost 0 bases, and 11 bases lay in between. The CDR3 DNA follows: TGTGCCCGCCGGCGAGTCTCTGGGGCCAACGTCCTGACTTTC. It specifies CARRRVSGANVLTF.

Worth noting for this clonotype: Just one base apart from a much larger clone, this may be a read error. The chain couples TRBV3-1 to TRBJ1-2; a possible D gene is TRBD1 (5 bases). Germline V gives CDR1 LGHDT, CDR2 YNNKEL (reference sequence). CDR3 length: 15 residues. In DNA form, the CDR3 reads TGTGCCTGCAGCCCGTGGCCAGGGTATGTAGGTGGCTACACCTTC. It specifies CACSPWPGYVGGYTF. The complete variable domain, with remaining parts taken from reference TRBV3-1 and TRBJ1-2, reads DTAVSQTPKYLVTQMGNDKSIKCEQNLGHDTMYWYKQDSKKFLKIMFSYNNKELIINETVPNRFSPKSPDKAHLNLHINSLELGDSAVYFCACSPWPGYVGGYTFGSGTRLTVV.

The chain links TRBV20-1 to TRBJ2-7; the match to TRBD2 covers 10 bases. The CDR3 is made up of 14 amino acids. In germline, CDR1 is DFQATT, CDR2 SNEGSKA (reference sequence). With V trimmed by 5 bases and J by 4 bases, 8 bases remained unmatched. The CDR3 nucleotides read TGCAGTGCTTCCCCTAGCGGGAGACGGTACGAGCAGTACTTC. Residues: CSASPSGRRYEQYF.

This clonotype has a handful of counts. In DNA form, the CDR3 reads TGTGCCAGCAGCTCCCAACTCACCGGGGAGCTGTTTTTT. Its translation is CASSSQLTGELFF. The chain is built from TRBV7-2 and TRBJ2-2; D remains ambiguous. Germline V gene sequence: CDR1 SGHTA, CDR2 FQGNSA. The CDR3 has 13 residues. Trimming took 4 bases from V and 4 from J, leaving 7 bases between them.

Ten or more counts support this clonotype. The junction departs from the called germline gene at one end, perhaps through a read error. This chain joins TRBV5-1 and TRBJ2-1; maybe TRBD2 (6 bases). The CDR3 sequence is 13 residues long. Germline loops: CDR1 SGHRS, CDR2 YFSETQ. The CDR3 is CASSSEGRELFLF. Here the CDR3 DNA reads TGCGCCAGCAGCTCGGAGGGTCGTGAACTATTTCTCTTC.

In this sample, this clonotype turned up many times. This chain connects TRBV20-1 to TRBJ2-2, with D possibly TRBD1 on 5 matching bases. The CDR3 extends over 14 amino acids. CDR1 and CDR2 from the germline V gene are DFQATT and SNEGSKA (reference sequence). V lost 4 bases and J lost 2, with 11 bases in between. This chain's CDR3 is CSATPQGNTGELFF. The CDR3 nucleotides read TGCAGTGCTACCCCCCAGGGCAACACCGGGGAGCTGTTTTTT.

This clonotype was seen ten or more times. DNA for the CDR3: TGTGCCAGCAGTCGCCCCGGGCAGCCCCAGCATTTT. Translated: CASSRPGQPQHF. The chain uses TRBV6-5 and TRBJ1-5; D unresolved. The CDR3 loop spans 12 amino acids. CDR1 and CDR2 (germline): MNHEY, SVGAGI. V gave up 5 bases and J gave up 7 bases, with 9 bases separating them.

This clonotype has just one count. Lacking the conserved final phenylalanine or tryptophan, this CDR3 likely reflects a read error. The gene calls are TRBV4-3 and TRBJ2-1; 10 bases align to TRBD2. V trimming: 0 bases; J trimming: 8 bases; junction bases outside the gene matches: 7. This CDR3 is 16 amino acids long. CDR1 and CDR2 from the germline V gene are LGHNA and YSLEER. The CDR3 loop reads CASSQEALAGTYEQFI. DNA of the CDR3: TGCGCCAGCAGCCAAGAGGCACTAGCGGGAACCTATGAGCAGTTCATC.

The chain couples TRBV7-9 to TRBJ1-6; no reliable D call. CDR3 size: 12 residues. The germline V gene encodes CDR1 SEHNR and CDR2 FQNEAQ (reference sequence). The V gene lost 4 bases and the J gene lost 10 bases, with 8 bases spanning the gap. The CDR3 reads CASSSPGSPLHF. CDR3 DNA sequence: TGTGCCAGCAGCTCCCCGGGGTCACCCCTCCACTTT.

This chain uses TRBV5-5 with TRBJ1-6; D is undetermined. From germline, CDR1 is SGHKS and CDR2 YYEKEE (reference sequence). Trimming stripped 1 base from V and 7 bases from J, with 9 bases between. CDR3 length equals 14 residues. CDR3 protein: CASSLNRKNSPLHF. DNA for the CDR3: TGTGCCAGCAGCTTGAACAGAAAAAATTCACCCCTCCACTTT.

This clonotype has at least ten counts. The chain has TRBV24-1 and TRBJ2-2, with D possibly being TRBD2 (6 bases). CDR3 size: 16 residues. The germline V and J ends were trimmed by 4 bases and 4 bases, with 15 bases remaining between them. Germline V gene sequence: CDR1 KGHDR, CDR2 SFDVKD. CDR3 DNA sequence: TGTGCCACCAGTGACGGACCGGGAGCGGCCACCGGGGAGCTGTTTTTT. This gives the protein CATSDGPGAATGELFF.

The rearrangement uses TRBV5-1 and TRBJ2-2; 8 nucleotides match TRBD1. The CDR3 length is 16 residues. The ends lost 4 bases at V and 5 bases at J; junction bases unmatched: 10. CDR1 is SGHRS and CDR2 is YFSETQ in the germline V gene. In DNA form, the CDR3 reads TGCGCCAGCAGCAACCTACAGGGGGGTGAAACCGGGGAGCTGTTTTTT. Protein sequence: CASSNLQGGETGELFF.

This sequence joins TRBV20-1 and TRBJ1-5, with D tentatively TRBD1 (6 bases). Trimming removed 6 bases from V and 6 bases from J, with 21 bases in between. The CDR3 extends over 15 amino acids. Germline V lookup: CDR1 DFQATT, CDR2 SNEGSKA (reference sequence). The CDR3 region has the DNA TGCAGTGCGCTACTGGGGGCTACGCGCGGTCAGCCCCAGCATTTT. It translates to CSALLGATRGQPQHF.

This clonotype was picked up many times. The genes are TRBV7-2 and TRBJ1-2; 9 bases line up with TRBD1. Germline V gene sequence: CDR1 SGHTA, CDR2 FQGNSA. The CDR3 runs 15 residues. The V and J ends lost 5 bases and 7 bases, in that order; junction bases with no gene match: 11. CDR3 sequence (DNA): TGTGCCAGCAGCCTATCCGTAACAGGGGGCGGTGGCTACACCTTC. This sequence encodes CASSLSVTGGGGYTF.

This clonotype was counted many times. V usage is TRBV12-3 or TRBV12-4 and J usage is TRBJ2-3; 7 bases agree with TRBD2. This CDR3 is 14 amino acids long. Trimming took 6 bases from V and 2 from J; bases not matched to a gene: 5. The CDR3 region is CASRREGPTDTQYF. Written as DNA, the CDR3 is TGTGCCAGCAGGAGGGAGGGACCCACAGATACGCAGTATTTT.

This clonotype was counted only a few times. The chain couples TRBV15 to TRBJ2-7, with D hard to call. The V and J ends lost 0 bases and 3 bases respectively, with 9 bases between them. The CDR3 covers 14 residues. Germline-derived CDR1 and CDR2 are LNHNV and YYDKDF (reference sequence). This chain's CDR3 is CATSRDRVFYEQYF. CDR3 sequence (DNA): TGTGCCACCAGCAGAGATCGCGTGTTCTACGAGCAGTACTTC. Variable domain in full (rest from reference TRBV15 and TRBJ2-7): DAMVIQNPRYQVTQFGKPVTLSCSQTLNHNVMYWYQQKSSQAPKLLFHYYDKDFNNEADTPDNFQSRRPNTSFCFLDIRSPGLGDTAMYLCATSRDRVFYEQYFGPGTRLTVT.

The table lists this clonotype with many counts. This sequence joins TRBV20-1 and TRBJ2-5; 8 nucleotides align to TRBD2. The trim removed 3 bases at V and 6 bases at J, leaving 3 bases unmatched. The germline gives CDR1 DFQATT, CDR2 SNEGSKA (reference sequence). The CDR3 is 12 residues long. The CDR3 region is CSASGLAKTQYF. The CDR3 coding sequence is TGCAGTGCTAGTGGACTAGCCAAGACCCAGTACTTC.

This clonotype was picked up many times. The chain combines TRBV2 with TRBJ2-5; D uncertain. Germline-derived CDR1 and CDR2 are SNHLY and FYNNEI. The CDR3 totals 12 residues. Between the trimmed V and J ends, which lost 6 bases and 2 bases, there was a span of 7 bases. The CDR3 is CASSQSQETQYF. CDR3 sequence (DNA): TGTGCCAGCAGCCAGTCACAAGAGACCCAGTACTTC.

In its sample, this clonotype was seen a few times. V gene TRBV3-1 combines with J gene TRBJ2-5; D is ambiguous. The germline V gene encodes CDR1 LGHDT and CDR2 YNNKEL (reference sequence). The V end lost 2 bases, the J end lost 2 bases, and 12 bases lay between the germline ends. The CDR3 totals 15 residues. CDR3 DNA sequence: TGTGCCAGCAGCCAATCAGTGGCCTCGCAAGAGACCCAGTACTTC. Translation: CASSQSVASQETQYF.

In its sample, this clonotype was seen many times. The V call is TRBV6-1, the J call TRBJ1-1, with a weak D call TRBD1 (5 bases). There are 9 residues in the CDR3. The germline V gene encodes CDR1 MNHNS and CDR2 SASEGT. The V end was cut by 10 bases, the J end by 10 bases, with 10 bases between. The DNA for the CDR3 is TGTGCCACCAGGGTCGGAGCTTTCTTT. It codes for CATRVGAFF.

CDR3 nucleotides: TGTGCCAGCAGTCCGCAGGACAGGTCGGTTTTAGGCCAGTACTTC. Translating it yields CASSPQDRSVLGQYF. V usage is TRBV28 and J usage is TRBJ2-7; 7 nucleotides line up with TRBD1. The CDR3 extends over 15 amino acids. Per germline, CDR1 MDHEN and CDR2 SYDVKM. With V trimmed by 5 bases and J by 10 bases, 17 bases remained unmatched. Complete variable domain (other parts from reference TRBV28 and TRBJ2-7): DVKVTQSSRYLVKRTGEKVFLECVQDMDHENMFWYRQDPGLGLRLIYFSYDVKMKEKGDIPEGYSVSREKKERFSLILESASTNQTSMYLCASSPQDRSVLGQYFGPGTRLTVT.

This clonotype was recorded many times. This chain connects TRBV10-3 to TRBJ2-5, with a weak D call TRBD1 (5 bases). CDR1 is ENHRY and CDR2 is SYGVKD in the germline V gene. The CDR3 is 13 amino acids. This CDR3 is CAVTSGIGETQYF. The CDR3 DNA is TGTGCTGTAACCTCAGGGATCGGGGAGACCCAGTACTTC.

V and J are TRBV12-3 or TRBV12-4 and TRBJ2-3; the match to TRBD1 covers 7 bases. The V gene end was trimmed by 7 bases and the J gene end by 0 bases; junction bases not matched to a gene: 7. This CDR3 spans 15 amino acids. The CDR3 bases are TGTGCCAGCATCCCTGGGACAGTCAGCACAGATACGCAGTATTTT. This sequence encodes CASIPGTVSTDTQYF.

Many counts were recorded for this clonotype. This chain uses TRBV5-1 with TRBJ2-2; TRBD2 matches at 12 bases. CDR1 and CDR2 (germline): SGHRS, YFSETQ. Trimming took 2 bases from V and 0 from J; bases not matched to a gene: 5. This CDR3 has 18 amino acids. The CDR3, as DNA: TGCGCCAGCAGCTTTTGGACTAGCGGGGCTTCGAACACCGGGGAGCTGTTTTTT. Amino acids: CASSFWTSGASNTGELFF.

This clonotype was seen ten or more times. The chain joins TRBV5-1 to TRBJ2-2; possibly TRBD2 for D (5 bases). Trimming pared 4 bases from V and 7 bases from J, leaving 8 bases between. The CDR3 runs 12 residues. Per germline, CDR1 SGHRS and CDR2 YFSETQ. The CDR3 sequence is CASSPGGGELFF. Here the CDR3 DNA reads TGCGCCAGCAGCCCCGGAGGCGGGGAGCTGTTTTTT. Supplemented by reference TRBV5-1 and TRBJ2-2, the full variable domain reads KAGVTQTPRYLIKTRGQQVTLSCSPISGHRSVSWYQQTPGQGLQFLFEYFSETQRNKGNFPGRFSGRQFSNSRSEMNVSTLELGDSALYLCASSPGGGELFFGEGSRLTVL.

The J gene is TRBJ2-5, the V gene TRBV6-4; D perhaps matches TRBD2 (6 bases). Trimming took off 8 bases at V and 0 bases at J, with 16 bases between the two ends. Germline V gives CDR1 MRHNA, CDR2 SNTAGT. The CDR3 loop spans 15 amino acids. Here the CDR3 reads CASGLAGGYQETQYF. CDR3 coding DNA: TGTGCCAGCGGCCTTGCCGGAGGGTACCAAGAGACCCAGTACTTC.

This clonotype showed up many times. The rearrangement joins TRBV5-1 to TRBJ2-3, with unresolved D. Germline values: CDR1 SGHRS, CDR2 YFSETQ. The V and J ends lost 7 bases and 1 base respectively, with 16 bases between them. This CDR3 comprises 15 residues. The CDR3 DNA reads TGCGCCAGCTCGCGACGCCGATCAGGCACAGATACGCAGTATTTT. Translated, it gives CASSRRRSGTDTQYF. The variable domain in full, completed from reference TRBV5-1 and TRBJ2-3, reads KAGVTQTPRYLIKTRGQQVTLSCSPISGHRSVSWYQQTPGQGLQFLFEYFSETQRNKGNFPGRFSGRQFSNSRSEMNVSTLELGDSALYLCASSRRRSGTDTQYFGPGTRLTVL.

This clonotype was observed many times. J is TRBJ2-2 and V is TRBV5-1; perhaps TRBD2 as D (6 bases). This CDR3 contains 16 residues. Trimming shortened V by 4 bases and J by 5 bases, and 18 bases separated the two germline ends. Germline V gene lookup returns CDR1 SGHRS and CDR2 YFSETQ. The CDR3 region is CASSPAGGRTTGELFF. For the CDR3, the DNA is TGCGCCAGCAGCCCTGCCGGGGGTCGTACGACCGGGGAGCTGTTTTTT.

This clonotype was seen more than once but under ten times. The genes are TRBV15 and TRBJ2-1, with a possible D match to TRBD1 (6 bases). The V end lost 5 bases, the J end lost 4 bases, and 12 bases lay between the germline ends. Germline CDR1 is LNHNV and CDR2 is YYDKDF (reference sequence). The CDR3 is 14 residues long. The CDR3 loop reads CATSEWGPYNEQFF. CDR3 DNA sequence: TGTGCCACCAGCGAATGGGGGCCGTACAATGAGCAGTTCTTC. Full variable domain (missing parts from reference TRBV15 and TRBJ2-1): DAMVIQNPRYQVTQFGKPVTLSCSQTLNHNVMYWYQQKSSQAPKLLFHYYDKDFNNEADTPDNFQSRRPNTSFCFLDIRSPGLGDTAMYLCATSEWGPYNEQFFGPGTRLTVL.